The source of this T cell receptor beta chain is a study of blood T cell repertoires in COVID-19. About the study: Whether acute or convalescent, the COVID-19 samples came from the United States, Italy and Spain. Sample material is recorded as cDNA or gDNA derived from T cells, B-cell-depleted T cells, or PBMCs.

Under the authors' procedure: Amplified reference gene primers provided the basis for estimating nucleated cell counts. Some clones are missing from TCRdb's copy, which holds only in-frame ones; the method was immunoSEQ multiplex PCR. V and J calls and clone size are those listed in that table; D and trimming were worked out from the DNA. The profile shows 30,000 to 40,000 clones, approximately 81% of them singletons. Trimming shortened V by 0 bases and J by 3 bases, and 11 bases separated the two germline ends. This CDR3 comprises 15 residues. Germline CDR1 is LGHNA and CDR2 is YNFKEQ. This clone was observed once.

Material: peripheral blood. The receptor was derived from a human donor with acute or convalescent COVID-19. The donor label of this sample is uncertain. V is TRBV4-2 and J is TRBJ1-2, with D tentatively TRBD1 (5 bases). The CDR3 is CASSQEKGVDYGYTF. The DNA of the CDR3 is TGTGCCAGCAGCCAAGAAAAAGGGGTTGACTATGGCTACACCTTC.